The next 27 T cell receptor beta chains were all read from a single sample in a study of T cell clones after liver transplantation. The data were produced by immunoSEQ multiplex PCR, yet TCRdb's version contains in-frame clones alone and is incomplete. The sample yields 65,000 to 80,000 clones, approximately 87% seen once. Sample: CD4+ T cells from blood, taken at the 22-month timepoint. All receptors derive from a human patient who received a liver transplant. Some T cells may possibly be graft donor cells.

CDR3 protein: CASSPQDLAVAYEQYF. For the CDR3, the DNA is TGTGCCAGCAGCCCCCAGGATCTAGCGGTCGCCTACGAGCAGTACTTC. This chain uses TRBV7-2 with TRBJ2-7, with TRBD2 identical over 7 bases. CDR3 length equals 16 residues. The V segment lost 5 bases and the J segment 2 bases; nucleotides outside the gene matches: 12. Germline-derived CDR1 and CDR2 are SGHTA and FQGNSA.

This chain uses TRBV11-2 with TRBJ2-7, with unresolved D. The CDR3 spans 14 residues. In germline, CDR1 is SGHAT, CDR2 FQNNGV. With 1 base removed from V and 4 bases from J, the gap between germline ends came to 11 bases. The CDR3 region is CASSLAASVYEQYF. The CDR3, as DNA: TGTGCCAGCAGCTTAGCTGCTAGTGTATACGAGCAGTACTTC.

This sequence joins TRBV5-5 and TRBJ2-7, with no clear D. Trimming removed 0 bases at V and 3 bases at J, with 10 bases between. CDR3 length equals 14 residues. Germline values: CDR1 SGHKS, CDR2 YYEKEE (reference sequence). CDR3 sequence: CASSLAPLNYEQYF. The CDR3 DNA reads as TGTGCCAGCAGCTTGGCCCCCCTGAACTACGAGCAGTACTTC.

The rearrangement links TRBV15 to TRBJ2-3; the D call may be TRBD1 or TRBD2 (5 bases each). The CDR3 consists of 12 residues. Germline V gene lookup returns CDR1 LNHNV and CDR2 YYDKDF (reference sequence). V lost 5 bases and J lost 9, with 12 bases in between. CDR3 sequence: CATSPVGVTQYF. In nucleotides, the CDR3 is TGTGCCACCAGCCCAGTGGGGGTAACGCAGTATTTT.

V usage is TRBV14 and J usage is TRBJ2-4; TRBD2 might be the D (5 bases). The V end lost 4 bases, the J end lost 6 bases, and 10 bases lay between the germline ends. This CDR3 has 13 amino acids. Germline values: CDR1 SGHDN, CDR2 FVKESK. CDR3 in DNA: TGTGCCAGCAGCCCCAGCGGAGTAAACATTCAGTACTTC. Encoded protein: CASSPSGVNIQYF.

This chain's CDR3 is CASSLLWGAREKLFF. The DNA for the CDR3 is TGTGCCAGCAGCTTATTATGGGGGGCTCGTGAAAAACTGTTTTTT. The chain employs TRBV7-2 and TRBJ1-4; possibly TRBD1 for D (6 bases). The CDR3 runs to 15 residues. The ends were cut back, 2 bases at V and 7 bases at J, with 14 bases in the middle. From germline, CDR1 is SGHTA and CDR2 FQGNSA.

This chain uses TRBV4-2 with TRBJ2-3; TRBD2 matches at 9 bases. V lost 2 bases to trimming and J lost 2 bases; unmatched junction nucleotides: 5. CDR3 size: 16 residues. From germline, CDR1 is LGHNA and CDR2 YNFKEQ. The CDR3 bases are TGTGCCAGCAGCCAAAGTCAGCGGGGGGACACAGATACGCAGTATTTT. Its protein is CASSQSQRGDTDTQYF.

Only one count was recorded for this clone. This sequence joins TRBV4-2 and TRBJ2-4; D remains unclear. V lost 3 bases to trimming and J lost 0 bases, with 9 bases between them. Germline lookup yields CDR1 LGHNA and CDR2 YNFKEQ. The CDR3 sequence is 15 residues long. The CDR3 loop is CASSQNSVAKNIQYF. The CDR3 DNA reads TGTGCCAGCAGCCAGAATTCGGTAGCCAAAAACATTCAGTACTTC.

In its sample, this clone is medium-sized. The V call is TRBV9, the J call TRBJ2-3; D is undetermined. CDR3 length: 14 residues. Germline V gene sequence: CDR1 SGDLS, CDR2 YYNGEE. Trimming shortened V by 0 bases and J by 6 bases, and 11 bases separated the two germline ends. The CDR3 DNA reads TGTGCCAGCAGCGTAGCCGCGTACGGGGATACGCAGTATTTT. Translating gives CASSVAAYGDTQYF.

This chain links TRBV7-9 with TRBJ1-1; the D is unclear. This CDR3 is built from 11 residues. The germline V and J ends were trimmed by 5 bases and 8 bases, with 9 bases remaining between them. CDR1 and CDR2 (germline): SEHNR, FQNEAQ (reference sequence). The CDR3 reads CASSPLPEAFF. The DNA for the CDR3 is TGTGCCAGCAGCCCTCTACCCGAAGCTTTCTTT. Based on the CDR3 plus reference TRBV7-9 and TRBJ1-1, the full variable domain is DTGVSQNPRHKITKRGQNVTFRCDPISEHNRLYWYRQTLGQGPEFLTYFQNEAQLEKSRLLSDRFSAERPKGSFSTLEIQRTEQGDSAMYLCASSPLPEAFFGQGTRLTVV.

The chain recombines TRBV19 with TRBJ2-1; D might be TRBD2 (6 bases). The germline gives CDR1 LNHDA, CDR2 SQIVND (reference sequence). Trimming removed 3 bases from V and 3 bases from J, with 12 bases in between. This CDR3 comprises 15 residues. The CDR3: CASSIRLDYYNEQFF. The CDR3 bases are TGTGCCAGTAGTATCCGACTAGATTACTACAATGAGCAGTTCTTC.

The chain joins TRBV4-2 to TRBJ2-2; a possible D gene is TRBD2 (6 bases). In germline, CDR1 is LGHNA, CDR2 YNFKEQ. The ends were cut back, 0 bases at V and 2 bases at J, with 10 bases in the middle. The CDR3 has 16 amino acids. This CDR3 is CASSQDRGGNTGELFF. The CDR3 DNA follows: TGTGCCAGCAGCCAAGATAGGGGAGGAAACACCGGGGAGCTGTTTTTT.

The CDR3 bases are TGTGCCAGCAGCTGGGGTGGAGACGGCCAAGAGACCCAGTACTTC. It is translated as CASSWGGDGQETQYF. The J gene is TRBJ2-5, the V gene TRBV7-7; the D is unclear. The V end was cut by 4 bases, the J end by 1 base, with 13 bases between. The CDR3 loop spans 15 amino acids. CDR1 SSHAT and CDR2 FNYEAQ come from the germline V gene (reference sequence).

The chain has TRBV7-2 and TRBJ2-2; 7 bases are a match to TRBD1. Germline loops: CDR1 SGHTA, CDR2 FQGNSA. V was clipped by 4 bases and J by 0 bases; unmatched bases: 8. The CDR3 length is 17 residues. In DNA form, the CDR3 reads TGTGCCAGCAGCTCAAGGACAGGCAACACGAACACCGGGGAGCTGTTTTTT. It specifies CASSSRTGNTNTGELFF.

The chain employs TRBV19 and TRBJ2-7; D uncertain. The germline V and J ends were trimmed by 5 bases and 2 bases, with 19 bases remaining between them. The CDR3 runs 16 residues. CDR1 is LNHDA, CDR2 SQIVND, per germline (reference sequence). The CDR3: CASSPPGSGIPYEQYF. CDR3 in DNA: TGTGCCAGTAGTCCGCCGGGTTCCGGTATCCCCTACGAGCAGTACTTC.

This rearrangement joins TRBV7-2 to TRBJ2-7; 8 bases match TRBD2. Trimming took 0 bases from V and 9 from J; bases not matched to a gene: 4. This CDR3 has 13 residues. Per the germline V gene, CDR1 is SGHTA and CDR2 is FQGNSA. The CDR3 loop is CASSLARTSRQYF. The CDR3 region has the DNA TGTGCCAGCAGCTTAGCGCGGACTAGCCGGCAGTACTTC.

This clone was counted only a few times. The chain carries TRBV4-2 and TRBJ2-7; 7 bases fit TRBD2. CDR1 and CDR2 (germline): LGHNA, YNFKEQ. J was trimmed by 4 bases and V by 3 bases; bases with no gene match: 3. The CDR3 runs to 13 residues. In DNA, the CDR3 is TGTGCCAGCAGCCACTCTAGCGGATACGAGCAGTACTTC. It specifies CASSHSSGYEQYF.

The V and J genes are TRBV5-1 and TRBJ2-5, with 10 bases matching TRBD2. The CDR3 has 19 amino acids. The J segment lost 1 base and the V segment lost 0 bases, leaving 12 bases of the junction unmatched. CDR1 SGHRS and CDR2 YFSETQ come from the germline V gene. The CDR3 loop is CASSLGVRITSGIQETQYF. The CDR3 DNA reads TGCGCCAGCAGCTTGGGGGTGAGGATCACTAGCGGGATCCAAGAGACCCAGTACTTC.

This chain uses TRBV25-1 with TRBJ2-5; 16 bases line up with TRBD2. The CDR3 covers 15 residues. Losses at the gene ends were 2 bases for V and 10 bases for J; bases not matched to a gene: 4. Per germline, CDR1 MGHDK and CDR2 SYGVNS. The CDR3 sequence: CASSEPGTSGRDQYF. The CDR3 nucleotides are TGTGCCAGCAGTGAACCCGGGACTAGCGGGAGGGACCAGTACTTC.

The gene calls are TRBV7-2 and TRBJ2-7; D unclear. CDR1 and CDR2 (germline): SGHTA, FQGNSA. CDR3 length equals 11 residues. Between the trimmed V and J ends, which lost 2 bases and 7 bases, there was a span of 6 bases. The CDR3 DNA is TGTGCCAGCAGCTTAATGCGGGAGCAGTACTTC. It encodes CASSLMREQYF.

This clone was recorded once. The chain is built from TRBV2 and TRBJ2-2, with D perhaps assigned TRBD1 or TRBD2 (6 bases each). The CDR3 consists of 16 residues. Germline assignment: CDR1 SNHLY and CDR2 FYNNEI. Trimming stripped 8 bases from V and 0 bases from J, with 16 bases between. This CDR3 reads CASGRAGQPNTGELFF. The CDR3 DNA sequence: TGTGCCAGCGGGCGGGCGGGACAACCGAACACCGGGGAGCTGTTTTTT.

The rearrangement links TRBV7-2 to TRBJ2-1; the match to TRBD1 covers 11 bases. V lost 5 bases, J lost 5 bases, and 5 bases stayed unmatched. Germline V CDR1 and CDR2: SGHTA, FQGNSA. This CDR3 comprises 15 residues. CDR3 nucleotide sequence: TGTGCCAGCAGCCCCTGGGACAGGGGGGACAATGAGCAGTTCTTC. Protein sequence: CASSPWDRGDNEQFF.

This clone has just one count. The rearrangement uses TRBV19 and TRBJ1-4; perhaps TRBD1 as D (5 bases). The V end lost 1 base, the J end lost 7 bases, and 10 bases lay between the germline ends. The CDR3 extends over 14 amino acids. CDR1 and CDR2 (germline): LNHDA, SQIVND (reference sequence). DNA for the CDR3: TGTGCCAGTAGTATAGGGGGCCAGGGTGAAAAACTGTTTTTT. Translated, it gives CASSIGGQGEKLFF.

This chain joins TRBV19 and TRBJ2-6; no clear D. Trimming cost V 1 base and J 0 bases, with 4 bases left between them. This CDR3 is built from 15 residues. Germline-derived CDR1 and CDR2 are LNHDA and SQIVND (reference sequence). The CDR3 region is CASSIVASGANVLTF. The CDR3 DNA reads as TGTGCCAGTAGTATAGTAGCCTCTGGGGCCAACGTCCTGACTTTC.

This rearrangement joins TRBV5-4 to TRBJ2-5; 10 bases are a match to TRBD2. The CDR3 consists of 15 residues. V gave up 5 bases and J gave up 5 bases; unmatched junction bases: 9. Germline CDR1 reads SGHNT; CDR2 reads YYREEE (reference sequence). The DNA of the CDR3 is TGTGCCAGCAGTCCGAGCGGGGGGGCCAGGGAGACCCAGTACTTC. It is translated as CASSPSGGARETQYF.

This clone was seen a few times. This rearrangement joins TRBV10-3 to TRBJ1-2; D is unresolved. The CDR3 consists of 17 residues. The germline gives CDR1 ENHRY, CDR2 SYGVKD. With 0 bases removed from V and 3 bases from J, the gap between germline ends came to 17 bases. The CDR3 DNA follows: TGTGCCATCAGTGAGTCCCCAAACAGCCGGTTCCACTATGGCTACACCTTC. Translation: CAISESPNSRFHYGYTF.

The chain uses TRBV9 and TRBJ2-1; 8 bases are shared with TRBD2. Germline V lookup: CDR1 SGDLS, CDR2 YYNGEE. The V and J ends lost 4 bases and 7 bases, in that order; junction bases with no gene match: 10. This CDR3 is built from 15 residues. The CDR3, as DNA: TGTGCCAGCAGCCTTGACGGGGGGGCCAGGAATGAGCAGTTCTTC. Its translation is CASSLDGGARNEQFF.